This is a list of T cell receptor beta chains from one sample in a study of human T cells and chemical hapten exposure. MiXCR, applied by TCRdb to the RACE reads, yields one record per CDR3 protein. The sample carries 70,000 to 95,000 distinct CDR3 sequences, about 6.3% recorded once. This material consisted of whole blood, taken in connection with sensitization to the hapten diphenylcyclopropenone (DPC). These receptors were obtained from a young woman with alopecia areata. Some clones in this sample may be carry-over from other donors' samples. Each CDR3 is given with its conserved first and last residue. D genes are given only for firm matches. Clone size, where shown, is once, few, many, or a class for clones that have expanded.

CDR3 protein: CATSGSSGRTDTQYF; CDR3 DNA: TGTGCCACCAGTGGCAGCAGCGGTAGAACAGATACGCAGTATTTT; V gene: TRBV24-1; J gene: TRBJ2-3; CDR3 length: 15; D gene: .; clone size: .
CDR3 protein: CASSLDPAGEREQYF; CDR3 DNA: TGTGCCAGCAGCTTGGATCCAGCGGGGGAGCGCGAGCAGTACTTC; V gene: TRBV5-6; J gene: TRBJ2-7; CDR3 length: 15; D gene: TRBD2; clone size: .
CDR3 protein: CASSLGVLGRDEQFF; CDR3 DNA: TGCGCCAGCAGCTTGGGGGTCCTGGGGAGGGATGAGCAGTTCTTC; V gene: TRBV5-1; J gene: TRBJ2-1; CDR3 length: 15; D gene: TRBD2; clone size: .
CDR3 protein: CASSLSVANQPQHF; CDR3 DNA: TGTGCCAGCAGTTTATCCGTGGCTAATCAGCCCCAGCATTTT; V gene: TRBV27; J gene: TRBJ1-5; CDR3 length: 14; D gene: .; clone size: many
CDR3 protein: CASTTTGGREKLFF; CDR3 DNA: TGTGCCAGCACCACGACAGGGGGACGGGAAAAACTGTTTTTT; V gene: TRBV12-3/TRBV12-4; J gene: TRBJ1-4; CDR3 length: 14; D gene: TRBD1; clone size: .
CDR3 protein: CASSSGTGSSTDTQYF; CDR3 DNA: TGTGCCAGCAGCTCTGGAACGGGGTCTAGCACAGATACGCAGTATTTT; V gene: TRBV7-2; J gene: TRBJ2-3; CDR3 length: 16; D gene: .; clone size: many
CDR3 protein: CASSPGQTGLLPLHF; CDR3 DNA: TGCGCCAGCAGCCCGGGACAGACGGGATTGTTACCCCTCCACTTT; V gene: TRBV5-1; J gene: TRBJ1-6; CDR3 length: 15; D gene: TRBD1; clone size: few
CDR3 protein: CASRESANTGELFF; CDR3 DNA: TGTGCCAGCAGGGAATCAGCGAACACCGGGGAGCTGTTTTTT; V gene: TRBV2; J gene: TRBJ2-2; CDR3 length: 14; D gene: .; clone size: many
CDR3 protein: CASSSTSVQGKDTQYF; CDR3 DNA: TGTGCCAGCAGCTCAACGAGTGTGCAGGGGAAAGATACGCAGTATTTT; V gene: TRBV7-9; J gene: TRBJ2-3; CDR3 length: 16; D gene: .; clone size: many
CDR3 protein: CASSSLTASGGSGGAQYF; CDR3 DNA: TGTGCTAGCAGCTCCCTCACGGCTAGCGGGGGGTCCGGGGGCGCCCAGTACTTC; V gene: TRBV7-7; J gene: TRBJ2-5; CDR3 length: 18; D gene: TRBD2; clone size: many
CDR3 protein: CASSLEWTGVNIQYF; CDR3 DNA: TGTGCCAGCAGCTTAGAGTGGACAGGGGTGAACATTCAGTACTTC; V gene: TRBV11-2; J gene: TRBJ2-4; CDR3 length: 15; D gene: TRBD1; clone size: .
CDR3 protein: CSAESGGTQNIQYF; CDR3 DNA: TGCAGTGCGGAGAGCGGGGGGACCCAAAACATTCAGTACTTC; V gene: TRBV20-1; J gene: TRBJ2-4; CDR3 length: 14; D gene: TRBD2; clone size: many
CDR3 protein: CASSRGPLAGGQQYF; CDR3 DNA: TGTGCCAGCAGCAGAGGGCCACTAGCGGGGGGCCAGCAGTACTTC; V gene: TRBV7-2; J gene: TRBJ2-5; CDR3 length: 15; D gene: TRBD2; clone size: many
CDR3 protein: CSVSGTASYEQYF; CDR3 DNA: TGCAGCGTTTCCGGGACAGCATCCTACGAGCAGTACTTC; V gene: TRBV29-1; J gene: TRBJ2-7; CDR3 length: 13; D gene: TRBD1; clone size: many
CDR3 protein: CSVEQGALTEAFF; CDR3 DNA: TGCAGCGTTGAACAGGGGGCTCTCACTGAAGCTTTCTTT; V gene: TRBV29-1; J gene: TRBJ1-1; CDR3 length: 13; D gene: TRBD1; clone size: .
CDR3 protein: CSARDPPRAEQYF; CDR3 DNA: TGCAGTGCTAGAGATCCGCCCCGGGCCGAGCAGTACTTC; V gene: TRBV20-1; J gene: TRBJ2-7; CDR3 length: 13; D gene: .; clone size: many
CDR3 protein: CSACDGTPEAFF; CDR3 DNA: TGCAGCGCATGTGACGGAACACCTGAAGCTTTCTTT; V gene: TRBV29-1; J gene: TRBJ1-1; CDR3 length: 12; D gene: .; clone size: many
CDR3 protein: CASSSGFLGELFF; CDR3 DNA: TGTGCCAGCAGCTCCGGGTTTCTCGGGGAGCTGTTTTTT; V gene: TRBV7-9; J gene: TRBJ2-2; CDR3 length: 13; D gene: .; clone size: .
CDR3 protein: CASSQDPGARTEAFF; CDR3 DNA: TGTGCCAGCAGCCAAGATCCGGGGGCGCGAACTGAAGCTTTCTTT; V gene: TRBV3-1; J gene: TRBJ1-1; CDR3 length: 15; D gene: .; clone size: .
CDR3 protein: CASSQGGGGSSWVRPQHF; CDR3 DNA: TGTGCCAGCAGCCAAGGTGGGGGCGGCTCCTCGTGGGTTAGGCCCCAGCATTTT; V gene: TRBV3-1; J gene: TRBJ1-5; CDR3 length: 18; D gene: .; clone size: .
CDR3 protein: CSAQGTAVTNYGYTF; CDR3 DNA: TGCAGCGCGCAAGGGACGGCCGTAACTAACTATGGCTACACCTTC; V gene: TRBV29-1; J gene: TRBJ1-2; CDR3 length: 15; D gene: .; clone size: many
CDR3 protein: CASSPPEGTSTHGQYF; CDR3 DNA: TGTGCCAGCTCACCACCGGAAGGGACTAGCACCCACGGGCAGTACTTC; V gene: TRBV18; J gene: TRBJ2-7; CDR3 length: 16; D gene: TRBD2; clone size: .
CDR3 protein: CASSLVGGKNTGELFF; CDR3 DNA: TGTGCCAGCAGCTTAGTAGGGGGCAAGAACACCGGGGAGCTGTTTTTT; V gene: TRBV11-3; J gene: TRBJ2-2; CDR3 length: 16; D gene: TRBD1; clone size: few
CDR3 protein: CASSQNGGKETQYF; CDR3 DNA: TGTGCCAGCAGCCAAAACGGGGGGAAAGAGACCCAGTACTTC; V gene: TRBV7-3; J gene: TRBJ2-5; CDR3 length: 14; D gene: TRBD2; clone size: many
CDR3 protein: CASSPRGGLTDTQYF; CDR3 DNA: TGTGCCAGCAGCCCACGCGGGGGTCTCACAGATACGCAGTATTTT; V gene: TRBV3-1; J gene: TRBJ2-3; CDR3 length: 15; D gene: TRBD2; clone size: many
CDR3 protein: CASSYRDTPNTEAFF; CDR3 DNA: TGTGCCAGCAGTTACCGGGACACTCCGAACACTGAAGCTTTCTTT; V gene: TRBV6-5; J gene: TRBJ1-1; CDR3 length: 15; D gene: .; clone size: .
CDR3 protein: CASSEFLNTEAFF; CDR3 DNA: TGTGCCAGCAGTGAATTCCTGAACACTGAAGCTTTCTTT; V gene: TRBV2; J gene: TRBJ1-1; CDR3 length: 13; D gene: .; clone size: few
CDR3 protein: CSAFSRGADTQYF; CDR3 DNA: TGCAGTGCTTTCTCGCGGGGGGCAGATACGCAGTATTTT; V gene: TRBV20-1; J gene: TRBJ2-3; CDR3 length: 13; D gene: TRBD2; clone size: many
CDR3 protein: CASSLVLHSGVGANVLTF; CDR3 DNA: TGTGCCAGCAGCTTAGTCCTCCATTCGGGGGTTGGGGCCAACGTCCTGACTTTC; V gene: TRBV7-8; J gene: TRBJ2-6; CDR3 length: 18; D gene: .; clone size: .
CDR3 protein: CASSWADRGSEAFF; CDR3 DNA: TGCGCCAGCAGCTGGGCCGACAGGGGGAGTGAAGCTTTCTTT; V gene: TRBV5-1; J gene: TRBJ1-1; CDR3 length: 14; D gene: TRBD1; clone size: many
CDR3 protein: CASDYPGLPRRGGAKNIQYF; CDR3 DNA: TGTGCCAGTGACTACCCGGGACTTCCAAGACGCGGGGGAGCCAAAAACATTCAGTACTTC; V gene: TRBV6-1; J gene: TRBJ2-4; CDR3 length: 20; D gene: TRBD2; clone size: few